This TCR beta chain emerged from a study of human T cells and chemical hapten exposure. TCRdb re-called the RACE reads with MiXCR, one entry per CDR3 protein. The sample holds tens of thousands of distinct CDR3 sequences; around a tenth are singletons and the top ten take 9.5% to 10%. Trimming took 2 bases from V and 0 from J, leaving 8 bases between them. There are 16 residues in the CDR3. CDR1 is SGHTA and CDR2 is FQGNSA in the germline V gene. The sample holds a few counts of this clonotype. Indicated time point: pre-sensitization, week 0. The treatment here: therapeutic diphenylcyclopropenone sensitization with weekly scalp DPC. It was unfractionated whole blood from which total RNA was extracted.

The chain uses TRBV7-2 and TRBJ2-6, with D unclear. The sequence was collected from a young woman with alopecia areata. Some clones in this sample may be carry-over from other donors' samples. The input for sequencing was whole blood, taken in connection with sensitization to the hapten diphenylcyclopropenone (DPC). The CDR3 coding sequence is TGTGCCAGCAGCTTATGGGCGGCCTCTGGGGCCAACGTCCTGACTTTC. Amino acid sequence: CASSLWAASGANVLTF.